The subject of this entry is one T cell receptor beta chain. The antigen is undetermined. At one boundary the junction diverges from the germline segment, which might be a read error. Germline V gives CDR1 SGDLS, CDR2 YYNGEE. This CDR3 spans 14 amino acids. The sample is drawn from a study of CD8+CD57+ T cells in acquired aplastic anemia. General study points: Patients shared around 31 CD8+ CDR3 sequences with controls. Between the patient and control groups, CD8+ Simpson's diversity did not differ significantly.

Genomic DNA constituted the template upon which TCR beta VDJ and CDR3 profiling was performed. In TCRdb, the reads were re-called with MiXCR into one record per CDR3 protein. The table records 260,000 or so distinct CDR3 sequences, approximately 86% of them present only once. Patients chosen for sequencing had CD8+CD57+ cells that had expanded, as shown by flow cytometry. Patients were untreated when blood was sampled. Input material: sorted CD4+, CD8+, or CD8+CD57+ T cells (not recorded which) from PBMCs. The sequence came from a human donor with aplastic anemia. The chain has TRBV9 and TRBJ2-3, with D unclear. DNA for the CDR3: TGTGCCAGCAGCGTAGGGGAACAGACCACAGATACGCATTTT. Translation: CASSVGEQTTDTHF.